The TCR beta chain under discussion was sequenced for a study of OX40 agonist ivuxolimab in advanced cancers. Findings and limits, study-wide: Low normalized T-cell clonal expansion was additionally recorded for some nonresponders. Mean expanded clone counts were higher in CD8+ than CD4+ T cells. With doses of 0.1 to 3.0 mg/kg, CD4+ and CD8+ blood T cells had undergone clonal expansion by week 6.

Assay used: immunoSEQ multiplex PCR; TCRdb lists only in-frame clones, some missing. The sample records nearly 65,000 clones, about 90% being singletons. In germline, CDR1 is LNHNV, CDR2 YYDKDF (reference sequence). V was cut by 2 bases and J by 9 bases, with 14 bases left in between. The CDR3 consists of 14 residues. Baseline, cycle 4 day 1, and cycle 7 day 1 were the blood sampling points. A note on this clone: No antigen is known for it.

The sequencing used CD4+ or CD8+ T cells sorted from blood, collected in a trial of the OX40 agonist ivuxolimab. The sequence was collected from an adult with an advanced solid tumor such as melanoma, head and neck, liver or kidney cancer. The chain joins TRBV15 to TRBJ2-1; tentative D call: TRBD2 (6 bases). In DNA, the CDR3 is TGTGCCACCAGCAGACGAACTAGCTTAGGTGAGCAGTTCTTC. Amino acids: CATSRRTSLGEQFF.